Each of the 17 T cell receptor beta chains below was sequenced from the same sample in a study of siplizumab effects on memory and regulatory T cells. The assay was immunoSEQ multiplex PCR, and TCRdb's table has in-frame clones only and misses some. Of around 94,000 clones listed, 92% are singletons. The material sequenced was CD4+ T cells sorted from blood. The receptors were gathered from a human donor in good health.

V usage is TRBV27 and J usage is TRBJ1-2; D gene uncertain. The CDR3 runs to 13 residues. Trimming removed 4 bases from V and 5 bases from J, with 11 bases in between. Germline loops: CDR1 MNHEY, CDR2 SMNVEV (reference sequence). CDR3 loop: CASSSLPTYGYTF. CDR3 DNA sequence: TGTGCCAGCAGTTCCCTCCCGACTTATGGCTACACCTTC.

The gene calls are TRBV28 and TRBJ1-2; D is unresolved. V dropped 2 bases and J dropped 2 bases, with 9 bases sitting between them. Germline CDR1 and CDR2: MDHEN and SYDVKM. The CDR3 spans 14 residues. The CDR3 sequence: CASSLVGENYGYTF. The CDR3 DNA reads TGTGCCAGCAGTTTAGTTGGGGAGAACTATGGCTACACCTTC.

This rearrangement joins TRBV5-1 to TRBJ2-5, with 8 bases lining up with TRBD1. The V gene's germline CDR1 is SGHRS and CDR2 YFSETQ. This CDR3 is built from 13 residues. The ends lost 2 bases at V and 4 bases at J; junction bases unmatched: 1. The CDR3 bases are TGCGCCAGCAGCTTCGACAGGGGAGAGACCCAGTACTTC. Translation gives CASSFDRGETQYF.

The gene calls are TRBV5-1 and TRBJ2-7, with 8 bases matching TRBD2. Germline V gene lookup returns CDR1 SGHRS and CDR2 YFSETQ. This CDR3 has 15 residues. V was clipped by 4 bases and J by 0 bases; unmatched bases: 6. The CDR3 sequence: CASSLIAGFSYEQYF. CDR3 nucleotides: TGCGCCAGCAGCCTAATAGCGGGATTCTCCTACGAGCAGTACTTC.

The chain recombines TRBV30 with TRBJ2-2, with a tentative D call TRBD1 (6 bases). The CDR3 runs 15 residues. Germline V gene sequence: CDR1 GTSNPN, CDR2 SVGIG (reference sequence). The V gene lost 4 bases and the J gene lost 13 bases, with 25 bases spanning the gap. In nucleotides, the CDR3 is TGTGCCTGGACCCGATCCGACAGGCTAGAGTTGGTGCTGTTTTTT. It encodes CAWTRSDRLELVLFF. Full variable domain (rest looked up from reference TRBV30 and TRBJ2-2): SQTIHQWPATLVQPVGSPLSLECTVEGTSNPNLYWYRQAAGRGLQLLFYSVGIGQISSEVPQNLSASRPQDRQFILSSKKLLLSDSGFYLCAWTRSDRLELVLFFGEGSRLTVL.

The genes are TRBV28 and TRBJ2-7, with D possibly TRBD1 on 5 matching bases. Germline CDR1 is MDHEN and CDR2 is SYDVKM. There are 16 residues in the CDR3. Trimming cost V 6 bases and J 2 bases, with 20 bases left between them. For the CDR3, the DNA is TGTGCCAGCAGACCCCCCAAGGGGTTTGGGCCCTACGAGCAGTACTTC. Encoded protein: CASRPPKGFGPYEQYF.

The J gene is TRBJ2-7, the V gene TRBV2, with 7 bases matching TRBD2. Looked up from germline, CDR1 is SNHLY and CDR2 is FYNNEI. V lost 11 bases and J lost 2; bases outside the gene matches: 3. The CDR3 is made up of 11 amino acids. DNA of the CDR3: TGTGCCGGCGGGACTACCTACGAGCAGTACTTC. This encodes CAGGTTYEQYF.

This CDR3 is CASKPGLPSYEQYF. The CDR3 DNA reads TGTGCCAGCAAACCGGGACTCCCCTCCTACGAGCAGTACTTC. The V gene is TRBV28, the J gene TRBJ2-7; possibly TRBD2 for D (6 bases). From germline, CDR1 is MDHEN and CDR2 SYDVKM. This CDR3 contains 14 residues. Trimming shortened V by 7 bases and J by 0 bases, and 13 bases separated the two germline ends.

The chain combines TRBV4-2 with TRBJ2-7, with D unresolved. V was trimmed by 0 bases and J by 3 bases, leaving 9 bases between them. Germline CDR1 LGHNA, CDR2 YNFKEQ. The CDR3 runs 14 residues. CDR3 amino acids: CASSQDQTGYEQYF. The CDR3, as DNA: TGTGCCAGCAGCCAAGATCAAACTGGCTACGAGCAGTACTTC.

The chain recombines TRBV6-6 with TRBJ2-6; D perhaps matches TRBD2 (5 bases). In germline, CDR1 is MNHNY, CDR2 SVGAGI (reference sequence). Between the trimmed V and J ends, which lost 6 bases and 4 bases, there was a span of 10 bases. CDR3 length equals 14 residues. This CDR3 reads CASRLPGGANVLTF. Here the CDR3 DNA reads TGTGCCAGCAGATTGCCGGGGGGGGCCAACGTCCTGACTTTC.

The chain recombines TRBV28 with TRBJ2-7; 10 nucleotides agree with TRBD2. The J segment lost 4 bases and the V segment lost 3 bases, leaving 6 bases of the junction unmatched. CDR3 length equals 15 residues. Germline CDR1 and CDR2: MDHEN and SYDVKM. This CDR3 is CASSFGVSGGYEQYF. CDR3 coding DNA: TGTGCCAGCAGTTTTGGCGTTAGCGGGGGGTACGAGCAGTACTTC.

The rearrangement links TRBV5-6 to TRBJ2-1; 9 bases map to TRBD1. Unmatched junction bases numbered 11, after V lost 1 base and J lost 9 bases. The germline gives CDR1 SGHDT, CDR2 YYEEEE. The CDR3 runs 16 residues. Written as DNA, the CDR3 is TGTGCCAGCAGCTTGACCACGGGACAGGGTGTGGGTGAGCAGTTCTTC. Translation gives CASSLTTGQGVGEQFF.

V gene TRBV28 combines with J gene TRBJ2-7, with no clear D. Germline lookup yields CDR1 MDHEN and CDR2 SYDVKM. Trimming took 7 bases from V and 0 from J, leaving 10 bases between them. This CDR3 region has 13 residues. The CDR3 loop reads CASTSGTSYEQYF. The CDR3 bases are TGTGCCAGCACGTCAGGTACCTCCTACGAGCAGTACTTC. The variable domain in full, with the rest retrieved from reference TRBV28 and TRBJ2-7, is DVKVTQSSRYLVKRTGEKVFLECVQDMDHENMFWYRQDPGLGLRLIYFSYDVKMKEKGDIPEGYSVSREKKERFSLILESASTNQTSMYLCASTSGTSYEQYFGPGTRLTVT.

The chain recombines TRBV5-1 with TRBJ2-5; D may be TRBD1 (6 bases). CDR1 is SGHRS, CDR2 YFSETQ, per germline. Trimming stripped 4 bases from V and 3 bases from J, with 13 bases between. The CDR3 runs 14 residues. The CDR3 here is CASSQGQSKETQYF. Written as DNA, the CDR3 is TGCGCCAGCAGCCAAGGACAGAGTAAAGAGACCCAGTACTTC.

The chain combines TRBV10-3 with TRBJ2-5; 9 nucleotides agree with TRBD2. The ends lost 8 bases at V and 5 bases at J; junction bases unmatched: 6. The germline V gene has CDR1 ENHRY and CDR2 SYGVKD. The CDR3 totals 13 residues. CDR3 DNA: TGTGCCATCGCAGCGGGAGGCATGGAGACCCAGTACTTC. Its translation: CAIAAGGMETQYF.

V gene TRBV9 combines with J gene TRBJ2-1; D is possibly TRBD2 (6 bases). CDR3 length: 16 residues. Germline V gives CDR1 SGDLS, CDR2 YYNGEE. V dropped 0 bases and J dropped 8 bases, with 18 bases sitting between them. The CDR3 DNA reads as TGTGCCAGCAGCGTAGGAGGGCGGGAAGGGGCCTATGAGCAGTTCTTC. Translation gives CASSVGGREGAYEQFF.

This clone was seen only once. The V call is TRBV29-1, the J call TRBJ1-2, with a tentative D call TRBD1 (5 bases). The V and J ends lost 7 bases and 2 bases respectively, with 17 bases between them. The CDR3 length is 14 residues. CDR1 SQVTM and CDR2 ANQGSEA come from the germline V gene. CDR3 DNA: TGCAGCGACCAGGACAAGACCACGAACTATGGCTACACCTTC. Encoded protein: CSDQDKTTNYGYTF.